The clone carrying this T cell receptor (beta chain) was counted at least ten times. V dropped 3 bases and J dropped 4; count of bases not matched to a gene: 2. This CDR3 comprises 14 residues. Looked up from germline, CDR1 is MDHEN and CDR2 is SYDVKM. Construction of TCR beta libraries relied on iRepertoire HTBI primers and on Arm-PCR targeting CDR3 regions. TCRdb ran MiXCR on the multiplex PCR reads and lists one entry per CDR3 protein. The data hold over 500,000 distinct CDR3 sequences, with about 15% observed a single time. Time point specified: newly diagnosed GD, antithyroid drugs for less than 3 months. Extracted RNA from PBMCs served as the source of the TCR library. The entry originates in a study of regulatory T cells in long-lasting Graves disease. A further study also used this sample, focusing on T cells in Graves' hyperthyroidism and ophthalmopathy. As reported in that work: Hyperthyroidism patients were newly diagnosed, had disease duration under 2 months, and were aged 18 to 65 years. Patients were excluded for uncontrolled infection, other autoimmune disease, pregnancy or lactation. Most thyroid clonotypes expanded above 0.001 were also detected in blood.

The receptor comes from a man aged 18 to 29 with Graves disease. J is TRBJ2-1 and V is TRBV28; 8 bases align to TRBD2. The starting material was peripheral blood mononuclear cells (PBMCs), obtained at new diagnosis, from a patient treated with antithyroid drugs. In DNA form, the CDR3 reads TGTGCCAGCAGTTTCCGGGAGGGATACAATGAGCAGTTCTTC. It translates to CASSFREGYNEQFF.